The text below deals with one T cell receptor beta chain. The data are from a study of blood T cell repertoires in COVID-19. About the research overall: Sources were T cells, B-cell-depleted T cells, or PBMCs; the material itself was cDNA or gDNA.

In the study's own analysis: Amplification with reference gene primers provided the estimates of nucleated cell counts. The method was immunoSEQ multiplex PCR; TCRdb's version includes in-frame clones alone and lacks a portion of them. Clone size and the V and J calls come from that table; the DNA yielded D and trimming. The profile covers just over 200,000 clones, with 86% appearing a single time and more than 5.5% taken by the ten largest. Germline trimming cut 5 bases from V and 7 bases from J; bases unmatched to any gene: 12. Germline values: CDR1 SEHNR, CDR2 FQNEAQ (reference sequence). The CDR3 runs to 16 residues.

Specimen: peripheral blood. The chain joins TRBV7-9 to TRBJ2-2, with TRBD2 matching 8 bases. The origin of this receptor is a man of 80 years or more with acute or convalescent COVID-19. The CDR3 region has the DNA TGTGCCAGCAGCCCTACTAGCGGATACGGTGGCGGGGAGCTGTTTTTT. Residues: CASSPTSGYGGGELFF.